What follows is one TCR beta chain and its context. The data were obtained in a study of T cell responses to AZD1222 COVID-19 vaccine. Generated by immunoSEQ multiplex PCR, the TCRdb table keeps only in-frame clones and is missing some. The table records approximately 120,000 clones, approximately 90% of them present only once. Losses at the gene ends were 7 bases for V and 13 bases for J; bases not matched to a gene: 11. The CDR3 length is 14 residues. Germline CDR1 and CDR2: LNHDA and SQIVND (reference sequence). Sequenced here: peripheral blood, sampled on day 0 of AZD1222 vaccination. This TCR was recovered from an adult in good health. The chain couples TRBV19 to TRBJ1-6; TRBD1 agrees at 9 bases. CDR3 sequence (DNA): TGTGCCAGTACCCAGCCGGGACAGGGTTCGCCCCTCCACTTT. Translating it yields CASTQPGQGSPLHF.